What follows are 3 T cell receptor beta chains derived from one specimen sequenced in a study of T cell responses to AZD1222 COVID-19 vaccine. Sequencing was performed with immunoSEQ multiplex PCR; in TCRdb, only in-frame clones are kept and a portion is missing. Of some 170,000 clones listed, about 89% are singletons. Specimen: peripheral blood, collected on day 0 of AZD1222 vaccination. The receptors here all came from an adult in good health.

This clone was seen just once. The V call is TRBV27, the J call TRBJ1-4, with D uncertain. Germline V lookup: CDR1 MNHEY, CDR2 SMNVEV (reference sequence). This CDR3 comprises 15 residues. Trimming took off 1 base at V and 2 bases at J, with 8 bases between the two ends. The CDR3 loop is CASSLLSRTNEKLFF. The CDR3 DNA sequence: TGTGCCAGCAGTTTATTGAGCAGGACTAATGAAAAACTGTTTTTT.

This chain uses TRBV10-3 with TRBJ1-1; D is unresolved. Per the germline V gene, CDR1 is ENHRY and CDR2 is SYGVKD. Trimming removed 2 bases at V and 1 base at J, with 8 bases between. The CDR3 has 14 residues. CDR3 in DNA: TGTGCCATCAGTGAGGACGGCAGGAACACTGAAGCTTTCTTT. Its translation is CAISEDGRNTEAFF.

V gene TRBV27 combines with J gene TRBJ1-3; D remains ambiguous. Germline CDR1 is MNHEY and CDR2 is SMNVEV (reference sequence). Trimming stripped 6 bases from V and 0 bases from J, with 6 bases between. CDR3 size: 13 residues. The CDR3 bases are TGTGCCAGCAGGTTAAGCTCTGGAAACACCATATATTTT. Its translation is CASRLSSGNTIYF.